Presented here are 32 T cell receptor beta chains from one specimen sequenced in a study of long-term antiretroviral therapy in people with HIV. They ran version v3.0 of the immunoSEQ assay at survey level. Here immunoSEQ multiplex PCR was the method, and the copy in TCRdb shows in-frame clones only, minus some. The table has around 30,000 clones, approximately 95% seen once; the top ten hold 7.5% to 9%. The sequences come from unsorted PBMCs, collected 5.3 years after starting antiretroviral therapy. Source of these receptors: a man in his thirties or forties with HIV.

The chain uses TRBV5-1 and TRBJ2-7; D gene uncertain. Germline V gene sequence: CDR1 SGHRS, CDR2 YFSETQ. V was pared by 0 bases and J by 3 bases, with 1 base between. The CDR3 length is 11 residues. This CDR3 reads CASSLGYEQYF. In DNA, the CDR3 is TGCGCCAGCAGCTTGGGCTACGAGCAGTACTTC.

The rearrangement joins TRBV28 to TRBJ2-3; D gene uncertain. The CDR3 length is 12 residues. CDR1 is MDHEN and CDR2 is SYDVKM in the germline V gene. The ends were cut back, 5 bases at V and 4 bases at J, with 7 bases in the middle. The CDR3 DNA sequence: TGTGCCAGCAGTGTAGGGTCAGATACGCAGTATTTT. Translated: CASSVGSDTQYF.

J is TRBJ2-7 and V is TRBV6-1; 10 bases are shared with TRBD1. J gave up 1 base and V 5 bases, and 5 bases lay outside the gene matches. Germline V lookup: CDR1 MNHNS, CDR2 SASEGT. The CDR3 spans 15 residues. In DNA form, the CDR3 reads TGTGCCAGCAGTCCGGACAGGGGGGGGTCCTACGAGCAGTACTTC. Translated, it gives CASSPDRGGSYEQYF.

This clone was seen just once. The chain links TRBV4-1 to TRBJ2-7; the D gene is possibly TRBD2 (7 bases). Per the germline V gene, CDR1 is MGHRA and CDR2 is YSYEKL. The CDR3 loop spans 16 amino acids. The V gene lost 0 bases and the J gene lost 7 bases, with 19 bases spanning the gap. CDR3 nucleotide sequence: TGCGCCAGCAGCCAAGAAGGTGTCGGGGGGCTAGGGGAGCAGTACTTC. It yields the protein CASSQEGVGGLGEQYF.

The chain is built from TRBV19 and TRBJ1-2; D gene unclear. The CDR3 sequence is 16 residues long. Germline values: CDR1 LNHDA, CDR2 SQIVND (reference sequence). Trimming pared 3 bases from V and 0 bases from J, leaving 14 bases between. CDR3 residues: CASSIGHTAANYGYTF. CDR3 DNA sequence: TGTGCCAGTAGTATCGGTCACACAGCAGCTAACTATGGCTACACCTTC.

The CDR3 region has the DNA TGTGCCAGCAGTTATTCAACCGGGTTCGAGCAGTACTTC. This gives the protein CASSYSTGFEQYF. The chain uses TRBV6-5 and TRBJ2-7; D is undetermined. The CDR3 has 13 residues. Trimming cost V 3 bases and J 6 bases, with 12 bases left between them. Germline V lookup: CDR1 MNHEY, CDR2 SVGAGI.

The chain is built from TRBV15 and TRBJ2-3; 11 bases match TRBD2. J lost 2 bases, V lost 0 bases, and 7 bases had no gene match. Germline values: CDR1 LNHNV, CDR2 YYDKDF (reference sequence). This CDR3 has 18 residues. This CDR3 reads CATSRERFSGRDTDTQYF. The CDR3 region has the DNA TGTGCCACCAGCAGAGAGCGGTTTAGCGGGAGGGACACAGATACGCAGTATTTT.

The chain recombines TRBV5-5 with TRBJ2-5, with TRBD1 matching over 10 bases. V shed 4 bases, J shed 2 bases, and the junction held 8 bases outside the gene matches. The CDR3 length is 16 residues. Germline CDR1 reads SGHKS; CDR2 reads YYEKEE (reference sequence). DNA of the CDR3: TGTGCCAGCAGCAGGTGGACAGGGGGTGGGCAAGAGACCCAGTACTTC. This sequence encodes CASSRWTGGGQETQYF.

The genes are TRBV10-3 and TRBJ2-5, with TRBD1 matching over 7 bases. With 4 bases clipped from V and 5 bases from J, the junction kept 4 bases outside the gene matches. The germline V gene has CDR1 ENHRY and CDR2 SYGVKD. This CDR3 comprises 13 residues. CDR3 sequence reads: CAISVKGAETQYF. CDR3 DNA sequence: TGTGCCATCAGTGTGAAGGGGGCCGAGACCCAGTACTTC.

The chain links TRBV30 to TRBJ2-7; TRBD1 might be the D (6 bases). Germline V gene sequence: CDR1 GTSNPN, CDR2 SVGIG (reference sequence). V lost 7 bases and J 2 bases, leaving 15 bases between the germline ends. This CDR3 contains 13 residues. CDR3 in DNA: TGTGCCTCCTCCGACAGGTGGGCCTACGAGCAGTACTTC. Translation gives CASSDRWAYEQYF.

The genes are TRBV25-1 and TRBJ2-5, with 10 bases that match TRBD2. The germline gives CDR1 MGHDK, CDR2 SYGVNS. The ends lost 2 bases at V and 3 bases at J; junction bases unmatched: 6. This CDR3 has 16 residues. CDR3 sequence (DNA): TGTGCCAGCAGTGAAGGCCTAGCGGGGGCAGAAGAGACCCAGTACTTC. Translation gives CASSEGLAGAEETQYF.

The rearrangement links TRBV2 to TRBJ2-3; 13 positions match TRBD2. With 4 bases clipped from V and 5 bases from J, the junction kept 3 bases outside the gene matches. The CDR3 contains 15 residues. Germline V lookup: CDR1 SNHLY, CDR2 FYNNEI. The CDR3 reads CASSGTSGSLDTQYF. CDR3 nucleotide sequence: TGTGCCAGCAGTGGGACTAGCGGGAGTTTAGATACGCAGTATTTT.

This chain uses TRBV6-1 with TRBJ2-6, with D perhaps TRBD1 (5 bases). Germline V gene data show CDR1 as MNHNS and CDR2 as SASEGT. Trimming cost V 6 bases and J 3 bases, with 12 bases left between them. This CDR3 comprises 15 residues. The DNA for the CDR3 is TGTGCCAGCAGCGCAGGGATTGATGGGGCCAACGTCCTGACTTTC. This encodes CASSAGIDGANVLTF.

The chain joins TRBV6-4 to TRBJ2-6; D remains ambiguous. The V gene's germline CDR1 is MRHNA and CDR2 SNTAGT. This CDR3 region has 14 residues. V was clipped by 0 bases and J by 2 bases, with 2 bases between them. The CDR3 bases are TGTGCCAGCAGTGACTCCGCTGGGGCCAACGTCCTGACTTTC. It specifies CASSDSAGANVLTF.

V gene TRBV4-1 combines with J gene TRBJ1-4; D is uncertain. Germline CDR1 and CDR2: MGHRA and YSYEKL. This CDR3 is built from 16 residues. Trimming stripped 0 bases from V and 4 bases from J, with 12 bases between. The CDR3 loop is CASSQEQRLYNEKLFF. In DNA, the CDR3 is TGCGCCAGCAGCCAAGAACAACGGCTTTATAATGAAAAACTGTTTTTT.

The chain employs TRBV4-1 and TRBJ1-1; D remains ambiguous. From germline, CDR1 is MGHRA and CDR2 YSYEKL. Trimming left V 1 base short and J 0 bases short, with 9 bases between. The CDR3 covers 15 residues. The CDR3 protein is CASSQVGWMNTEAFF. The CDR3 nucleotides read TGCGCCAGCAGCCAAGTAGGCTGGATGAACACTGAAGCTTTCTTT.

Here the CDR3 DNA reads TGTGCCAGCAGTTACTTGAAGGACAGGGAAGCTTTCTTT. Translated, it gives CASSYLKDREAFF. The chain carries TRBV6-5 and TRBJ1-1; 7 bases line up with TRBD1. This CDR3 is 13 amino acids long. Trimming at V came to 1 base and at J to 8 bases, leaving 4 bases not matched to a gene. Germline CDR1 is MNHEY and CDR2 is SVGAGI.

The CDR3 DNA reads as TGCGCCAGCAGCCAAGGGAGCTCCTACGAGCAGTACTTC. Translating gives CASSQGSSYEQYF. The chain links TRBV4-1 to TRBJ2-7; D not certain. The CDR3 contains 13 residues. Per germline, CDR1 MGHRA and CDR2 YSYEKL. Trimming took off 1 base at V and 0 bases at J, with 4 bases between the two ends.

The gene calls are TRBV7-9 and TRBJ2-1; 11 positions agree with TRBD1. Germline lookup yields CDR1 SEHNR and CDR2 FQNEAQ (reference sequence). The CDR3 consists of 16 residues. V trimming: 2 bases; J trimming: 8 bases; junction bases outside the gene matches: 8. CDR3 in DNA: TGTGCCAGCAGCTTACGGCCGGGACAGGGGGGACATGAGCAGTTCTTC. Protein: CASSLRPGQGGHEQFF.

The chain carries TRBV30 and TRBJ2-5, with D unresolved. V lost 1 base and J 2 bases, leaving 8 bases between the germline ends. This CDR3 is built from 13 residues. CDR1 is GTSNPN and CDR2 is SVGIG in the germline V gene (reference sequence). CDR3 amino acids: CAWSASVQETQYF. The CDR3 coding sequence is TGTGCCTGGAGTGCTAGTGTTCAAGAGACCCAGTACTTC.

CDR3 DNA sequence: TGTGCCAGCAGCGATGGGGGGACAGGGCACCCAGATACGCAGTATTTT. This codes for CASSDGGTGHPDTQYF. V usage is TRBV9 and J usage is TRBJ2-3; 9 positions agree with TRBD1. The CDR3 loop spans 16 amino acids. V trimming: 3 bases; J trimming: 4 bases; junction bases outside the gene matches: 9. Germline V gene sequence: CDR1 SGDLS, CDR2 YYNGEE.

The chain has TRBV27 and TRBJ1-4; D not resolved. There are 15 residues in the CDR3. Looked up from germline, CDR1 is MNHEY and CDR2 is SMNVEV (reference sequence). Trimming cost V 4 bases and J 7 bases, with 16 bases left between them. The DNA of the CDR3 is TGTGCCAGCAGTTCATGGCCCGACATGCGTGAAAAACTGTTTTTT. Amino acid sequence: CASSSWPDMREKLFF.

The gene calls are TRBV30 and TRBJ2-7; D call uncertain. Per the germline V gene, CDR1 is GTSNPN and CDR2 is SVGIG (reference sequence). CDR3 length equals 13 residues. V was cut by 4 bases and J by 3 bases, with 13 bases left in between. CDR3 in amino acids: CAWIAAGYYEQYF. CDR3 coding DNA: TGTGCCTGGATTGCCGCAGGCTACTACGAGCAGTACTTC.

The sample holds one count of this clone. This chain connects TRBV9 to TRBJ2-5; no clear D. This CDR3 contains 13 residues. V lost 3 bases, J lost 1 base, and 7 bases lay in between. Germline V gives CDR1 SGDLS, CDR2 YYNGEE. The CDR3 here is CASSDGRQETQYF. The CDR3 nucleotides are TGTGCCAGCAGCGATGGGCGCCAAGAGACCCAGTACTTC.

This sequence joins TRBV13 and TRBJ1-2; a possible D gene is TRBD1 (5 bases). This CDR3 is built from 14 residues. V shed 5 bases and J shed 1 base, with 11 bases lying between them. The germline V gene encodes CDR1 PRHDT and CDR2 FYEKMQ (reference sequence). The CDR3, as DNA: TGTGCCAGCAGCATAGTGGGGGGTAACTATGGCTACACCTTC. It encodes CASSIVGGNYGYTF. Full variable domain (missing parts from reference TRBV13 and TRBJ1-2): AAGVIQSPRHLIKEKRETATLKCYPIPRHDTVYWYQQGPGQDPQFLISFYEKMQSDKGSIPDRFSAQQFSDYHSELNMSSLELGDSALYFCASSIVGGNYGYTFGSGTRLTVV.

The V call is TRBV9, the J call TRBJ2-3, with D uncertain. V was cut by 1 base and J by 3 bases, with 9 bases left in between. Per germline, CDR1 SGDLS and CDR2 YYNGEE. The CDR3 consists of 14 residues. The CDR3, as DNA: TGTGCCAGCAGCGTAATATCCGGAACAGATACGCAGTATTTT. Its protein is CASSVISGTDTQYF.

As to this clone: The germline gene is not matched at one end of the junction; a read error may be the cause. V and J are TRBV5-5 and TRBJ2-3; D gene ambiguous. The germline CDR1 and CDR2 sequences are SGHKS and YYEKEE (reference sequence). The CDR3 extends over 15 amino acids. CDR3 bases: TGCGCCAGCAGCCAAGACATGGTAGGGACAGATACGCAGTATTTT. Translated, it gives CASSQDMVGTDTQYF.

This clone has more than one count but fewer than ten. This chain joins TRBV5-4 and TRBJ2-7; no clear D. CDR1 SGHNT and CDR2 YYREEE come from the germline V gene (reference sequence). The CDR3 extends over 16 amino acids. Trimming cost V 3 bases and J 1 base, with 17 bases left between them. CDR3 region: CASSSSDGPLSYEQYF. Written as DNA, the CDR3 is TGTGCCAGCAGCTCTTCGGACGGACCCCTTTCCTACGAGCAGTACTTC.

The chain uses TRBV19 and TRBJ2-2; 12 nucleotides agree with TRBD2. Germline assignment: CDR1 LNHDA and CDR2 SQIVND (reference sequence). The CDR3 contains 17 residues. With 7 bases clipped from V and 0 bases from J, the junction kept 6 bases outside the gene matches. In nucleotides, the CDR3 is TGTGCCAGTATTCGGCTAGCGGGGGGGGCGAACACCGGGGAGCTGTTTTTT. Its protein product is CASIRLAGGANTGELFF.

The genes are TRBV21-1 and TRBJ2-3; whether TRBD2, the table's D call, matches the DNA was not checked. TRBV21-1 is a pseudogene. This CDR3 is built from 17 residues. The CDR3 region has the DNA TGTGCCAGCAGCAAACAACTAGCGGCCTTACGGATGAGTACGCAGTATTTT. Its protein is CASSKQLAALRMSTQYF.

The genes are TRBV10-1 and TRBJ2-7; no firm D call. Germline loops: CDR1 WNHNN, CDR2 SYGVQD (reference sequence). Trimming shortened V by 0 bases and J by 2 bases, and 8 bases separated the two germline ends. The CDR3 spans 14 residues. CDR3: CASSESGRPYEQYF. DNA for the CDR3: TGCGCCAGCAGTGAGTCGGGCAGGCCCTACGAGCAGTACTTC.

This rearrangement joins TRBV18 to TRBJ2-1; D might be TRBD2 (5 bases). CDR1 is KGHSH, CDR2 LQKENI, per germline. This CDR3 comprises 17 residues. The V and J ends lost 0 bases and 0 bases respectively, with 12 bases between them. This CDR3 is CASSPPGWESSYNEQFF. For the CDR3, the DNA is TGTGCCAGCTCACCACCGGGGTGGGAGAGCTCCTACAATGAGCAGTTCTTC.